The 2 T cell receptor beta chains in this list originate from one sample, sequenced in a study of shared clonotypes between healthy human individuals. Data came from immunoSEQ multiplex PCR; TCRdb stores just in-frame clones and leaves some out. There are over a million clones in the sample; approximately 98.5% occur only once, and roughly 0.35% lies in the top ten. Specimen: naive CD4+ T cells sorted from blood. Subset given: CD45RA+ positively selected. The receptor set was obtained from a man younger than 45 in good health.

In DNA, the CDR3 is TGTGCCAGCGGGGGGCCAAATAGGTCTGAAGCTTTCTTT. Encoded protein: CASGGPNRSEAFF. The rearrangement uses TRBV6-1 and TRBJ1-1; tentative D call: TRBD1 (6 bases). The CDR3 has 13 residues. The germline gives CDR1 MNHNS, CDR2 SASEGT. Trimming removed 8 bases from V and 6 bases from J, with 16 bases in between.

The V gene is TRBV6-6, the J gene TRBJ1-2, with 8 positions matching TRBD1. Germline-derived CDR1 and CDR2 are MNHNY and SVGAGI (reference sequence). There are 14 residues in the CDR3. Trimming cost V 7 bases and J 7 bases; bases outside gene matches: 11. The CDR3 is CASKSPFGTGGYTF. As DNA, the CDR3 is TGTGCCAGCAAATCCCCTTTCGGGACAGGTGGCTACACCTTC.